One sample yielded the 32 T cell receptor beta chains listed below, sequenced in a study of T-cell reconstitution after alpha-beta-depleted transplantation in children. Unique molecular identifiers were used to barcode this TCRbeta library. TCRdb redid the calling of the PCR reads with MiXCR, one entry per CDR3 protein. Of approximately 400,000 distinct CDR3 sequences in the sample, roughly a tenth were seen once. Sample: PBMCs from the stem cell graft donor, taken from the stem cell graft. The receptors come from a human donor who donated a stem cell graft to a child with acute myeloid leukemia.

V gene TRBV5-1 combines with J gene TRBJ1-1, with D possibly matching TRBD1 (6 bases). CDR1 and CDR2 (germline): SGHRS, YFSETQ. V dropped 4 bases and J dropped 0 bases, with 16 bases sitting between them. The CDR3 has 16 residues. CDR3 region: CASSITYRAMNTEAFF. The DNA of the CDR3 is TGCGCCAGCAGCATAACCTACAGGGCCATGAACACTGAAGCTTTCTTT.

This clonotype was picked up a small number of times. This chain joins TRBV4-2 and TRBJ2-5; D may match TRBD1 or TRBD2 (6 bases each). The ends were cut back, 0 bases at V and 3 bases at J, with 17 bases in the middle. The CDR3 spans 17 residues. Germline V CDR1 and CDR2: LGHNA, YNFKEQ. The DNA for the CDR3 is TGTGCCAGCAGCCAAGAGGGGGGCAGGGGAGGAGAAGAGACCCAGTACTTC. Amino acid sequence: CASSQEGGRGGEETQYF.

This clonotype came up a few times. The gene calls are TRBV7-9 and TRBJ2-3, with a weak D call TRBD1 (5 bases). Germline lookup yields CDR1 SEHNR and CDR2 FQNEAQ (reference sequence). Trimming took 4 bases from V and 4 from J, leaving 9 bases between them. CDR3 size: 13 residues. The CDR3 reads CASSSWGADTQYF. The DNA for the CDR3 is TGTGCCAGCAGCTCCTGGGGCGCAGATACGCAGTATTTT. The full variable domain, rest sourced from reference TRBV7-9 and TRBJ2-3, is DTGVSQNPRHKITKRGQNVTFRCDPISEHNRLYWYRQTLGQGPEFLTYFQNEAQLEKSRLLSDRFSAERPKGSFSTLEIQRTEQGDSAMYLCASSSWGADTQYFGPGTRLTVL.

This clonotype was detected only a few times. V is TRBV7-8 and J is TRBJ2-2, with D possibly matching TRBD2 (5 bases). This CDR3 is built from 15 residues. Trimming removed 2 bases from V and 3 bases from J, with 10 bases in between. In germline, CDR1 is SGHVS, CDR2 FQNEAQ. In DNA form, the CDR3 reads TGTGCCAGCAGCTTAACTCTAGCAGACACCGGGGAGCTGTTTTTT. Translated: CASSLTLADTGELFF. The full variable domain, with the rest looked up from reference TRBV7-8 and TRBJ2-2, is GAGVSQSPRYKVAKRGQDVALRCDPISGHVSLFWYQQALGQGPEFLTYFQNEAQLDKSGLPSDRFFAERPEGSVSTLKIQRTQQEDSAVYLCASSLTLADTGELFFGEGSRLTVL.

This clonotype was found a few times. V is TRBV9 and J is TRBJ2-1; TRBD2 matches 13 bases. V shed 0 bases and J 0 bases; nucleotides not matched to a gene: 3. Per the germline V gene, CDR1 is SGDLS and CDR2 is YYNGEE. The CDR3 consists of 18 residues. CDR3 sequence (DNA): TGTGCCAGCAGCGTAGTTACTAGCGGGAGGGCCTCCTACAATGAGCAGTTCTTC. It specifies CASSVVTSGRASYNEQFF.

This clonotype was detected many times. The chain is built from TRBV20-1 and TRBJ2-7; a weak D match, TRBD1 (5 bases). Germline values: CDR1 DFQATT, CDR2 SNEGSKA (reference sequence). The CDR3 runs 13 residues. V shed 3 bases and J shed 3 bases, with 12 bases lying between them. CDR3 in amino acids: CSASGTGIYEQYF. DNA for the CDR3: TGCAGTGCTAGCGGAACAGGAATCTACGAGCAGTACTTC.

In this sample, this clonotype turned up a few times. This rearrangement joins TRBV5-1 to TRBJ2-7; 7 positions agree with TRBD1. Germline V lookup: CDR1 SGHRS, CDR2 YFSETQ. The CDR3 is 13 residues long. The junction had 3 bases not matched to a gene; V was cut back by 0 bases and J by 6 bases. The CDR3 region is CASSLGDRGEQYV. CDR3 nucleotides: TGCGCCAGCAGCTTGGGGGACAGAGGCGAGCAGTACGTC.

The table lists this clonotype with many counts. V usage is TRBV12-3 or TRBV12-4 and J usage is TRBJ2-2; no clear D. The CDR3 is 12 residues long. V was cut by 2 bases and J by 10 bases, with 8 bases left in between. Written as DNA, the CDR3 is TGTGCCAGCAGTTTAAATGAACTGGAGCTGTTTTTT. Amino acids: CASSLNELELFF.

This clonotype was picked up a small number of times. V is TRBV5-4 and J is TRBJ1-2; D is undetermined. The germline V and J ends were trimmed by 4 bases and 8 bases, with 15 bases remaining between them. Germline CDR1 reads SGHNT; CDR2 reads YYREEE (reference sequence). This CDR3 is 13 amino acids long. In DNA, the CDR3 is TGTGCCAGCAGCGTGGCCGGTTTGACGGGCTACACCTTC. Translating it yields CASSVAGLTGYTF.

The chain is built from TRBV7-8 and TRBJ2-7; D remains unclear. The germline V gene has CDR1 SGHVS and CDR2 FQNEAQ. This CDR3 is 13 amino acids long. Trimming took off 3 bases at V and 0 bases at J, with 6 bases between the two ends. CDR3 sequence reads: CASSFRISYEQYF. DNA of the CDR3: TGTGCCAGCAGCTTCAGGATCTCCTACGAGCAGTACTTC. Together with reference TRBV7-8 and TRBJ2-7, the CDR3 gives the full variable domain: GAGVSQSPRYKVAKRGQDVALRCDPISGHVSLFWYQQALGQGPEFLTYFQNEAQLDKSGLPSDRFFAERPEGSVSTLKIQRTQQEDSAVYLCASSFRISYEQYFGPGTRLTVT.

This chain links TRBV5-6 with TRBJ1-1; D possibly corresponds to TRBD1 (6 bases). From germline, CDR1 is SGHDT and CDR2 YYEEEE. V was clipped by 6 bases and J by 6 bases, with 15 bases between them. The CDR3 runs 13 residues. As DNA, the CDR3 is TGTGCCAGCAAACCCTACAGGGTGGCTGAAGCTTTCTTT. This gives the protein CASKPYRVAEAFF.

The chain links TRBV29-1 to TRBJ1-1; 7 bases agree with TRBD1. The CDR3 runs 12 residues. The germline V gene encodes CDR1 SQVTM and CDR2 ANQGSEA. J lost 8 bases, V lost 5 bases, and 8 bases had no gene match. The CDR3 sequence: CSVKQGIGEAFF. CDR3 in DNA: TGCAGCGTTAAACAGGGGATTGGGGAAGCTTTCTTT.

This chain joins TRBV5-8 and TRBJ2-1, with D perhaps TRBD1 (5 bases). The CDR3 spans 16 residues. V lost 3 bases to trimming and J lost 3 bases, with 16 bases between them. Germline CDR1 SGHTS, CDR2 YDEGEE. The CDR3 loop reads CASSWGPGLGYNEQFF. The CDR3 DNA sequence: TGTGCCAGCAGCTGGGGCCCAGGGTTGGGCTACAATGAGCAGTTCTTC.

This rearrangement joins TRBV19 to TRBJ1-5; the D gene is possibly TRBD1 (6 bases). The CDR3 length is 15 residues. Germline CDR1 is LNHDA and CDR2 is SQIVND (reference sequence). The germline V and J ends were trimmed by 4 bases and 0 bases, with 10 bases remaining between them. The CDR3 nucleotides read TGTGCCAGTAGTACGGACAGACATAGCAATCAGCCCCAGCATTTT. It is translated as CASSTDRHSNQPQHF.

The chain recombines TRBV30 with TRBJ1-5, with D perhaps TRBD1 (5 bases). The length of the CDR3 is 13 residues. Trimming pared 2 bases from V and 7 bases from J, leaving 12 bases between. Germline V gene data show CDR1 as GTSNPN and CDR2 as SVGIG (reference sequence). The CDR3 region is CAWSNHGGQPQHF. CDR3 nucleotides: TGTGCCTGGAGTAACCACGGGGGACAGCCCCAGCATTTT. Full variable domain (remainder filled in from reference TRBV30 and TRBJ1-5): SQTIHQWPATLVQPVGSPLSLECTVEGTSNPNLYWYRQAAGRGLQLLFYSVGIGQISSEVPQNLSASRPQDRQFILSSKKLLLSDSGFYLCAWSNHGGQPQHFGDGTRLSIL.

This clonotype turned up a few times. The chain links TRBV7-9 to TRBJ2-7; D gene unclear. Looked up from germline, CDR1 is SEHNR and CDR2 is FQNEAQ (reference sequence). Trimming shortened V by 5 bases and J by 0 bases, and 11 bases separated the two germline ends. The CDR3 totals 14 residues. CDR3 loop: CASSADTHSYEQYV. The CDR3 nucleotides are TGTGCCAGCAGCGCTGACACCCACTCCTACGAGCAGTACGTC.

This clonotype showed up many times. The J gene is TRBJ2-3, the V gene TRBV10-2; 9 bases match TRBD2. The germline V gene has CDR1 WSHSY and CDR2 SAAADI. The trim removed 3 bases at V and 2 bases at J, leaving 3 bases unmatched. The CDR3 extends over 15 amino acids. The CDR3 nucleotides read TGCGCCAGCAGTGATGCTAGCGGGGACACAGATACGCAGTATTTT. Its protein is CASSDASGDTDTQYF.

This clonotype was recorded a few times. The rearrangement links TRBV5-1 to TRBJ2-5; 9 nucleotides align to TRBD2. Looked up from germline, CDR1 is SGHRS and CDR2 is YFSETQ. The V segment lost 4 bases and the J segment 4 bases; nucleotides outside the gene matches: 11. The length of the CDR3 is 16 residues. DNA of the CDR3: TGCGCCAGCAGCAGGGAGGGTAGCGGGAGCGGAGAGACCCAGTACTTC. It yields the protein CASSREGSGSGETQYF.

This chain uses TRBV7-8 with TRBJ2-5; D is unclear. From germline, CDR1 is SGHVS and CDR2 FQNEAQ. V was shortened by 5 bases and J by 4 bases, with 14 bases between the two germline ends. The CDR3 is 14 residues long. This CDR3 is CASSANSGRETQYF. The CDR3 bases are TGTGCCAGCAGCGCAAACTCGGGCCGAGAGACCCAGTACTTC.

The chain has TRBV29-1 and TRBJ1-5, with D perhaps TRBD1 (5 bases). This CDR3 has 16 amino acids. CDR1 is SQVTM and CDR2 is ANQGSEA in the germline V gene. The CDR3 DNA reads TGCACAGACGAGGTCAGGGAGGGATATAGCAATCAGCCCCAGCATTTT. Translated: CTDEVREGYSNQPQHF.

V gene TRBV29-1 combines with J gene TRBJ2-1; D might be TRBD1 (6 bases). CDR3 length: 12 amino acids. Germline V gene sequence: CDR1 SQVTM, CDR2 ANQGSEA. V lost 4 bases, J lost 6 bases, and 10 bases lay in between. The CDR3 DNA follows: TGCAGCGTTGTAGGGACAACCAATGAGCAGTTCTTC. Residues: CSVVGTTNEQFF.

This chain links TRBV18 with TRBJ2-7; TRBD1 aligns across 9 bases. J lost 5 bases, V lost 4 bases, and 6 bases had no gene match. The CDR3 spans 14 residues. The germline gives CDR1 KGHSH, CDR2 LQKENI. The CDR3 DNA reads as TGTGCCAGCTCACGCTGGACAGGGGTCGACGAGCAGTACTTC. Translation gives CASSRWTGVDEQYF.

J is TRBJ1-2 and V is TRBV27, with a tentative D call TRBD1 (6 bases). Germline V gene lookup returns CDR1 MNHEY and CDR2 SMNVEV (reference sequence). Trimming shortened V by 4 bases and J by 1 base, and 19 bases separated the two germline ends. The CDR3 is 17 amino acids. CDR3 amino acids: CASSSLTGGPFNYGYTF. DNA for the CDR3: TGTGCCAGCAGTTCCTTAACGGGGGGCCCTTTTAACTATGGCTACACCTTC.

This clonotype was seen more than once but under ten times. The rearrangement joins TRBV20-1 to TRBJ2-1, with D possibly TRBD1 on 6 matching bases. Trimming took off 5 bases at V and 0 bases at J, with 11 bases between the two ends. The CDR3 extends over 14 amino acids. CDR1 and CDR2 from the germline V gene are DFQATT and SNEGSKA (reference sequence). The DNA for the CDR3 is TGCAGTGCTCAAAGGACAGCCTCCTACAATGAGCAGTTCTTC. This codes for CSAQRTASYNEQFF.

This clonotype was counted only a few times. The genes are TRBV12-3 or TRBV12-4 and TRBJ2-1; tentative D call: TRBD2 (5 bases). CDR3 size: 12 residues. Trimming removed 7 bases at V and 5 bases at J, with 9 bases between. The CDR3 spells CASKEGDNEQFF. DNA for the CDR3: TGTGCCAGCAAAGAGGGTGACAATGAGCAGTTCTTC.

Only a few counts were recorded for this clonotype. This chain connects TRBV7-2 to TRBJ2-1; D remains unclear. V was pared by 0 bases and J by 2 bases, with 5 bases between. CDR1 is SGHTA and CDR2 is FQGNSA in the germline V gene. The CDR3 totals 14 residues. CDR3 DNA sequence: TGTGCCAGCAGCTTAGCGCTCCCCTACAATGAGCAGTTCTTC. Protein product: CASSLALPYNEQFF. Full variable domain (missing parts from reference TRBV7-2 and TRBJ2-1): GAGVSQSPSNKVTEKGKDVELRCDPISGHTALYWYRQSLGQGLEFLIYFQGNSAPDKSGLPSDRFSAERTGGSVSTLTIQRTQQEDSAVYLCASSLALPYNEQFFGPGTRLTVL.

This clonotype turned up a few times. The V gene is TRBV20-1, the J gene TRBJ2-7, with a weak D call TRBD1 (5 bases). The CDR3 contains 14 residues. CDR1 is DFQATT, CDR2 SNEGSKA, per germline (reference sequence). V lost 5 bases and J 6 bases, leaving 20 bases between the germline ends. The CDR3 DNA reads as TGCAGTGCTTCTACTGGGGCAGTCGTTCGCGAGCAGTACTTC. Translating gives CSASTGAVVREQYF.

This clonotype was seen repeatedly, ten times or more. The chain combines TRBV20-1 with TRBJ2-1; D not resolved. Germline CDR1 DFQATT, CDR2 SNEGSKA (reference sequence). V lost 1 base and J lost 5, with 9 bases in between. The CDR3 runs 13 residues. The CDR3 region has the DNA TGCAGTGCTAGAGTTTACAGAGACAATGAGCAGTTCTTC. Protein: CSARVYRDNEQFF.

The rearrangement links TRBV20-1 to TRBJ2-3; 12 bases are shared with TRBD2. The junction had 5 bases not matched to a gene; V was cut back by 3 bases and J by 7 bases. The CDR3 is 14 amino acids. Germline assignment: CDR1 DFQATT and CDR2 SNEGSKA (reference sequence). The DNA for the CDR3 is TGCAGTGCTAGGGCTAGCGGGAGGGCGAATACGCAGTATTTT. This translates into CSARASGRANTQYF.

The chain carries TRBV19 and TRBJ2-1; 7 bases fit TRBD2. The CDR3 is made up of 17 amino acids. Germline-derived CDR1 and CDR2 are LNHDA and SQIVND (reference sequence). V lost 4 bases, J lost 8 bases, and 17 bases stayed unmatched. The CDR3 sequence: CASSRRSGSGAQHEQFF. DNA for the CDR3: TGTGCCAGTAGTAGGCGTTCGGGGAGCGGGGCTCAGCATGAGCAGTTCTTC.

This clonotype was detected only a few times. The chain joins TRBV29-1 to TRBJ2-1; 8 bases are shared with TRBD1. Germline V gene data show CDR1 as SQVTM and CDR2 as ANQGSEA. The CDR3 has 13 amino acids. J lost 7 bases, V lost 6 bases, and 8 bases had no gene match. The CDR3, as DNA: TGCAGCGTCCGGACAGGGCTTCTTAATGAGCAGTTCTTC. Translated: CSVRTGLLNEQFF.

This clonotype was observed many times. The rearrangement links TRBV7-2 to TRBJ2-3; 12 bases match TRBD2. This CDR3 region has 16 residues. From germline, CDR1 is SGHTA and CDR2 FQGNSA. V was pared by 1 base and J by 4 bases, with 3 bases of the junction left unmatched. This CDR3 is CASSLGLAGEADTQYF. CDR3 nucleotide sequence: TGTGCCAGCAGCTTAGGACTAGCGGGAGAAGCAGATACGCAGTATTTT.